Below, 30 T cell receptor beta chains from the same sample are listed, as sequenced in a study of radiotherapy plus CTLA-4 blockade in lung cancer. Clones were sequenced by immunoSEQ multiplex PCR, and TCRdb holds only the in-frame ones, with some missing. The repertoire has more than 40,000 clones, 55% to 80% of them found once; the top ten carry 3.5%. The specimen was peripheral blood, collected from a patient treated with radiotherapy plus ipilimumab. The receptors come from a human donor with non-small cell lung cancer who had a complete response to radiotherapy plus ipilimumab.

The chain couples TRBV5-1 to TRBJ2-3; D may be TRBD1 (6 bases). The V end was cut by 4 bases, the J end by 3 bases, with 12 bases between. Germline assignment: CDR1 SGHRS and CDR2 YFSETQ. CDR3 size: 14 residues. The CDR3 DNA reads as TGCGCCAGCAGCGGGGGCGGGCCGACAGATACGCAGTATTTT. Translating it yields CASSGGGPTDTQYF.

CDR3 in amino acids: CSVVGTSWGVEEQYF. The CDR3 nucleotides are TGCAGCGTTGTGGGGACTAGCTGGGGAGTTGAAGAGCAGTACTTC. This rearrangement joins TRBV29-1 to TRBJ2-7, with TRBD2 matching over 9 bases. The germline gives CDR1 SQVTM, CDR2 ANQGSEA. This CDR3 region has 15 residues. The V and J ends lost 4 bases and 7 bases, in that order; junction bases with no gene match: 14.

This clone was seen a handful of times. The V call is TRBV10-3, the J call TRBJ2-3; a possible D gene is TRBD1 (5 bases). The germline V and J ends were trimmed by 3 bases and 1 base, with 11 bases remaining between them. This CDR3 is built from 15 residues. The germline CDR1 and CDR2 sequences are ENHRY and SYGVKD. CDR3 residues: CAISDQGGGTDTQYF. The CDR3 DNA follows: TGTGCCATCAGTGACCAGGGTGGCGGCACAGATACGCAGTATTTT.

This clone appeared once. This chain uses TRBV28 with TRBJ2-1, with TRBD2 matching 8 bases. Unmatched junction bases numbered 5, after V lost 8 bases and J lost 5 bases. Germline V lookup: CDR1 MDHEN, CDR2 SYDVKM. The CDR3 totals 13 residues. The CDR3 protein is CASEAGGHNEQFF. DNA for the CDR3: TGTGCCAGCGAGGCGGGAGGTCACAATGAGCAGTTCTTC.

The genes are TRBV16 and TRBJ1-2; D perhaps matches TRBD1 (5 bases). Germline V gives CDR1 KGHSY, CDR2 FQNENV. Trimming took 1 base from V and 7 from J, leaving 13 bases between them. The CDR3 has 14 residues. CDR3 bases: TGTGCCAGCAGCCAATTCGGGACTGACGGTGGCTACACCTTC. This translates into CASSQFGTDGGYTF.

This chain uses TRBV9 with TRBJ2-2; D gene uncertain. The CDR3 runs to 16 residues. V was clipped by 4 bases and J by 1 base, with 14 bases between them. Germline CDR1 SGDLS, CDR2 YYNGEE. The CDR3 here is CASSPRSPRNTGELFF. The DNA of the CDR3 is TGTGCCAGCAGCCCTCGGTCCCCGAGGAACACCGGGGAGCTGTTTTTT.

The chain couples TRBV29-1 to TRBJ2-5, with a tentative D call TRBD1 (5 bases). The J call may be incorrect, as the DNA end agrees better with TRBJ2-7. Germline-derived CDR1 and CDR2 are SQVTM and ANQGSEA. The CDR3 has 11 residues. CDR3 nucleotides: TGCAGCGTTGTGACAGCCTACGAGCAGTACTTC. This encodes CSVVTAYEQYF.

This clone was observed once. The chain joins TRBV5-6 to TRBJ1-2, with no clear D. Per the germline V gene, CDR1 is SGHDT and CDR2 is YYEEEE. Trimming took 0 bases from V and 8 from J, leaving 17 bases between them. CDR3 length equals 15 residues. CDR3 bases: TGTGCCAGCAGCTTGGCCGCGGGGAGAGCCGTGGGCTACACCTTC. Residues: CASSLAAGRAVGYTF.

This clone was detected only a few times. V and J are TRBV6-5 and TRBJ1-3; 9 bases align to TRBD1. Germline assignment: CDR1 MNHEY and CDR2 SVGAGI. V shed 6 bases and J 4 bases; nucleotides not matched to a gene: 4. The CDR3 is made up of 14 amino acids. The CDR3 DNA reads as TGTGCCAGCAGACAGGGGGCTTTCGGAAACACCATATATTTT. This sequence encodes CASRQGAFGNTIYF.

In this sample, this clone turned up once. The chain joins TRBV6-5 to TRBJ2-5; 9 bases agree with TRBD1. Per the germline V gene, CDR1 is MNHEY and CDR2 is SVGAGI. There are 15 residues in the CDR3. The V and J ends lost 4 bases and 4 bases, in that order; junction bases with no gene match: 7. CDR3 region: CASSSGTGRGETQYF. DNA for the CDR3: TGTGCCAGCAGTTCCGGGACAGGGAGGGGAGAGACCCAGTACTTC.

The chain employs TRBV7-9 and TRBJ1-1; a possible D gene is TRBD1 (5 bases). Germline assignment: CDR1 SEHNR and CDR2 FQNEAQ (reference sequence). CDR3 length equals 13 residues. The ends were cut back, 5 bases at V and 4 bases at J, with 11 bases in the middle. Written as DNA, the CDR3 is TGTGCCAGCAGCCAGATGGGGGGCACTGAAGCTTTCTTT. This encodes CASSQMGGTEAFF.

The chain links TRBV6-6 to TRBJ2-2; a weak D match, TRBD2 (7 bases). V was clipped by 4 bases and J by 2 bases, with 11 bases between them. Germline values: CDR1 MNHNY, CDR2 SVGAGI (reference sequence). This CDR3 has 15 amino acids. CDR3 sequence (DNA): TGTGCCAGCAGTTTGGGGGGGGCTAACACCGGGGAGCTGTTTTTT. This codes for CASSLGGANTGELFF.

This chain links TRBV5-1 with TRBJ2-5, with 9 nucleotides matching TRBD2. From germline, CDR1 is SGHRS and CDR2 YFSETQ. The CDR3 runs to 16 residues. Unmatched junction bases numbered 7, after V lost 0 bases and J lost 4 bases. CDR3 nucleotides: TGCGCCAGCAGCTTGGTCGGGACTAGCTTTGGAGAGACCCAGTACTTC. Translating it yields CASSLVGTSFGETQYF.

This chain links TRBV19 with TRBJ1-6; D is unclear. The germline V gene has CDR1 LNHDA and CDR2 SQIVND (reference sequence). The CDR3 is 14 amino acids. The V end was cut by 7 bases, the J end by 3 bases, with 10 bases between. CDR3 in DNA: TGTGCCAGTATGGGAGACAACTATAATTCACCCCTCCACTTT. Translation: CASMGDNYNSPLHF.

This clone has just a few counts. J is TRBJ1-1 and V is TRBV2; tentative D call: TRBD1 (6 bases). The CDR3 runs to 14 residues. The germline CDR1 and CDR2 sequences are SNHLY and FYNNEI. Between the trimmed V and J ends, which lost 6 bases and 5 bases, there was a span of 16 bases. CDR3 sequence reads: CASRYGTRGTEAFF. The DNA for the CDR3 is TGTGCCAGCAGATACGGGACACGAGGAACTGAAGCTTTCTTT.

The table lists this clone with a few counts. The rearrangement joins TRBV5-4 to TRBJ1-2; 11 bases fit TRBD1. With V trimmed by 0 bases and J by 5 bases, 3 bases remained unmatched. The CDR3 totals 15 residues. CDR1 SGHNT and CDR2 YYREEE come from the germline V gene (reference sequence). CDR3 in amino acids: CASSLAGQGAYGYTF. The CDR3 DNA is TGTGCCAGCAGCTTGGCAGGACAGGGGGCATATGGCTACACCTTC.

V gene TRBV5-4 combines with J gene TRBJ2-7; D is undetermined. V gave up 2 bases and J gave up 4 bases, with 7 bases separating them. The germline V gene has CDR1 SGHNT and CDR2 YYREEE (reference sequence). The CDR3 runs 12 residues. CDR3 DNA sequence: TGTGCCAGCAGCTTTTACGCGTACGAGCAGTACTTC. Amino acids: CASSFYAYEQYF.

The rearrangement uses TRBV6-5 and TRBJ1-4; 7 bases are a match to TRBD1. The CDR3 contains 15 residues. The V gene's germline CDR1 is MNHEY and CDR2 SVGAGI. V shed 6 bases, J shed 4 bases, and the junction held 8 bases outside the gene matches. The chain's CDR3 is CASSRGTVYNEKLFF. The CDR3 nucleotides read TGTGCCAGCAGCCGGGGGACAGTATATAATGAAAAACTGTTTTTT.

This chain uses TRBV30 with TRBJ1-1, with a possible D match to TRBD1 (5 bases). Trimming cost V 7 bases and J 0 bases, with 15 bases left between them. Germline CDR1 is GTSNPN and CDR2 is SVGIG (reference sequence). CDR3 length: 14 amino acids. CDR3 DNA sequence: TGTGCCTCCAAGGGGCTCCTCATGAACACTGAAGCTTTCTTT. As protein: CASKGLLMNTEAFF. The full variable domain, with the rest looked up from reference TRBV30 and TRBJ1-1, is SQTIHQWPATLVQPVGSPLSLECTVEGTSNPNLYWYRQAAGRGLQLLFYSVGIGQISSEVPQNLSASRPQDRQFILSSKKLLLSDSGFYLCASKGLLMNTEAFFGQGTRLTVV.

This clone appeared once. This rearrangement joins TRBV2 to TRBJ2-7; D remains unclear. The germline gives CDR1 SNHLY, CDR2 FYNNEI. Trimming took off 5 bases at V and 7 bases at J, with 15 bases between the two ends. The CDR3 sequence is 13 residues long. The CDR3 reads CASSIVGVGEQYF. Written as DNA, the CDR3 is TGTGCCAGCAGTATCGTAGGAGTCGGGGAGCAGTACTTC.

This clone was counted between two and nine times. The gene calls are TRBV6-5 and TRBJ2-5; D is undetermined. The end of the DNA fits TRBJ2-7 better, so the J call may be wrong. CDR3 length equals 12 residues. Germline CDR1 MNHEY, CDR2 SVGAGI. This CDR3 reads CASTRHSYEQYF. As DNA, the CDR3 is TGTGCCAGCACCCGACACTCCTACGAGCAGTACTTC.

The chain is built from TRBV30 and TRBJ1-2; maybe TRBD1 (5 bases). This CDR3 has 12 residues. V lost 8 bases, J lost 2 bases, and 12 bases lay in between. Germline V gene sequence: CDR1 GTSNPN, CDR2 SVGIG (reference sequence). In DNA form, the CDR3 reads TGTGCCCGAGACAGCAGGAACTATGGCTACACCTTC. Translating it yields CARDSRNYGYTF. The variable domain in full, completed from reference TRBV30 and TRBJ1-2, reads SQTIHQWPATLVQPVGSPLSLECTVEGTSNPNLYWYRQAAGRGLQLLFYSVGIGQISSEVPQNLSASRPQDRQFILSSKKLLLSDSGFYLCARDSRNYGYTFGSGTRLTVV.

This chain joins TRBV4-3 and TRBJ2-2; 13 positions agree with TRBD2. CDR1 and CDR2 (germline): LGHNA, YSLEER. The CDR3 is 19 residues long. Losses at the gene ends were 1 base for V and 7 bases for J; bases not matched to a gene: 12. This CDR3 reads CASSQGYTSGGAKVGELFF. The CDR3, as DNA: TGCGCCAGCAGCCAAGGTTATACTAGCGGGGGGGCCAAGGTCGGGGAGCTGTTTTTT.

This clone was found once. The CDR3 region has the DNA TGTGCCAGTAGTATCTCAATTGGCGGGAAGGAAGCTTTCTTT. Protein: CASSISIGGKEAFF. The chain carries TRBV19 and TRBJ1-1; D gene uncertain. The CDR3 runs 14 residues. Trimming took 3 bases from V and 8 from J, leaving 16 bases between them. Germline V gene sequence: CDR1 LNHDA, CDR2 SQIVND (reference sequence).

The CDR3 DNA sequence: TGTGCCAGCAGCCCATCTTTCAGAGCGGGGGCCTACAATGAGCAGTTCTTC. Amino acids: CASSPSFRAGAYNEQFF. The chain recombines TRBV7-9 with TRBJ2-1; 8 positions agree with TRBD2. The CDR3 runs 17 residues. Trimming cost V 5 bases and J 2 bases; bases outside gene matches: 11. Germline CDR1 is SEHNR and CDR2 is FQNEAQ (reference sequence).

The gene calls are TRBV4-3 and TRBJ2-7, with a tentative D call TRBD1 (6 bases). V lost 5 bases and J lost 2, with 10 bases in between. Germline lookup yields CDR1 LGHNA and CDR2 YSLEER. The CDR3 is 13 amino acids. This CDR3 reads CASSSDRAYEQYF. As DNA, the CDR3 is TGCGCCAGCAGCTCGGACAGAGCCTACGAGCAGTACTTC.

V is TRBV10-1 and J is TRBJ2-3; 9 positions agree with TRBD2. Per germline, CDR1 WNHNN and CDR2 SYGVQD (reference sequence). CDR3 size: 16 residues. The ends lost 0 bases at V and 1 base at J; junction bases unmatched: 2. The DNA of the CDR3 is TGCGCCAGCAGTGAGTCCACTAGCGGGCGCACAGATACGCAGTATTTT. Protein product: CASSESTSGRTDTQYF.

This clone showed up just once. A junction end diverges from the germline sequence, so it may reflect a read error. The V call is TRBV6-1, the J call TRBJ2-3; 7 positions match TRBD1. Germline CDR1 reads MNHNS; CDR2 reads SASEGT. The CDR3 is 15 amino acids. CDR3 loop: CASIELQGYTDTQYF. The DNA for the CDR3 is TGTGCCAGCATTGAACTACAGGGGTACACAGATACGCAGTATTTT.

The chain employs TRBV5-4 and TRBJ2-7; possible D gene TRBD1, 6 bases. This CDR3 comprises 16 residues. The V end lost 5 bases, the J end lost 2 bases, and 20 bases lay between the germline ends. Germline-derived CDR1 and CDR2 are SGHNT and YYREEE (reference sequence). The CDR3 region has the DNA TGTGCCAGCAGTCGTGCTGGACAGAGCCGACCCTACGAGCAGTACTTC. Protein: CASSRAGQSRPYEQYF.

This rearrangement joins TRBV5-1 to TRBJ2-2; 7 positions agree with TRBD1. The CDR3 extends over 15 amino acids. The V gene's germline CDR1 is SGHRS and CDR2 YFSETQ. Trimming cost V 5 bases and J 5 bases; bases outside gene matches: 9. The CDR3 region is CASRQGPMRTGELFF. CDR3 in DNA: TGCGCCAGCAGACAGGGGCCAATGAGAACCGGGGAGCTGTTTTTT.